This T cell receptor (beta chain) comes out of a study of blood T cell repertoires in COVID-19. How the authors handled the data: How many nucleated cells were present was estimated from reference gene primer amplification. Only in-frame clones appear in the TCRdb table, and some are missing; sequencing was by immunoSEQ multiplex PCR. The DNA was the basis for D and trimming; V, J and clone size are from that table. The sample holds just over 150,000 clones, 82% seen once. CDR1 is LGHNT and CDR2 is FRNRAP in the germline V gene. V shed 0 bases and J 8 bases; nucleotides not matched to a gene: 15. This CDR3 has 17 amino acids.

The sequence was obtained from an elderly woman with acute or convalescent COVID-19. The chain joins TRBV12-5 to TRBJ1-2; 7 bases align to TRBD1. Sequences were obtained from peripheral blood. The CDR3, as DNA: TGTGCTAGTGGTTTGGTACGAGACAGGGTCAGTTCTATGGGCTACACCTTC. Protein product: CASGLVRDRVSSMGYTF.